The 23 T cell receptor beta chains below all came from one sample that was sequenced in a study of blood T cell repertoires in COVID-19. The method was immunoSEQ multiplex PCR; TCRdb's version includes in-frame clones alone and lacks a portion of them. The table shows approximately 200,000 clones, with roughly 80% occurring only once. Sequencing used peripheral blood. The receptor source for this set is a man aged 55-75 years with active or convalescent COVID-19.

This clone was detected only once. The CDR3 DNA sequence: TGCAGCGCTGTTGCCAGGGAATCAGCTACCTACGAGCAGTACTTC. Its protein product is CSAVARESATYEQYF. The chain combines TRBV29-1 with TRBJ2-7, with D possibly being TRBD1 (5 bases). This CDR3 is built from 15 residues. Germline CDR1 is SQVTM and CDR2 is ANQGSEA. V dropped 7 bases and J dropped 2 bases, with 21 bases sitting between them.

This sequence joins TRBV21-1 and TRBJ2-7; the D call TRBD2 from the table was never checked on the DNA. TRBV21-1 is assigned pseudogene status. This CDR3 has 12 residues. The CDR3 DNA is TGTGCCAGCAGCAAATCTGCCGGCGAGCAGTACTTC. Protein sequence: CASSKSAGEQYF.

This chain links TRBV27 with TRBJ1-1, with unresolved D. Looked up from germline, CDR1 is MNHEY and CDR2 is SMNVEV (reference sequence). V was trimmed by 0 bases and J by 5 bases, leaving 7 bases between them. This CDR3 is built from 13 residues. CDR3 nucleotide sequence: TGTGCCAGCAGTTTATCGCTAGCTACTGAAGCTTTCTTT. This codes for CASSLSLATEAFF.

The rearrangement uses TRBV30 and TRBJ1-2; TRBD1 matches 10 bases. V shed 4 bases, J shed 4 bases, and the junction held 6 bases outside the gene matches. Germline V CDR1 and CDR2: GTSNPN, SVGIG (reference sequence). The CDR3 covers 14 residues. The CDR3, as DNA: TGTGCCTGGACCCCGGGACAGGGGACCTATGGCTACACCTTC. Translating it yields CAWTPGQGTYGYTF.

The chain has TRBV30 and TRBJ2-7; 7 nucleotides agree with TRBD2. The CDR3 totals 15 residues. Germline V CDR1 and CDR2: GTSNPN, SVGIG (reference sequence). V shed 1 base, J shed 1 base, and the junction held 7 bases outside the gene matches. The CDR3, as DNA: TGTGCCTGGAGTGGCCGGGGGGACGGTTCCTACGAGCAGTACTTC. Translation: CAWSGRGDGSYEQYF. The variable domain in full, with the rest retrieved from reference TRBV30 and TRBJ2-7, is SQTIHQWPATLVQPVGSPLSLECTVEGTSNPNLYWYRQAAGRGLQLLFYSVGIGQISSEVPQNLSASRPQDRQFILSSKKLLLSDSGFYLCAWSGRGDGSYEQYFGPGTRLTVT.

Many counts were recorded for this clone. The V call is TRBV28, the J call TRBJ1-6; TRBD1 is a possible D gene (6 bases). This CDR3 contains 14 residues. Germline V gives CDR1 MDHEN, CDR2 SYDVKM. Trimming shortened V by 6 bases and J by 8 bases, and 14 bases separated the two germline ends. This chain's CDR3 is CASRYRERDSPLHF. The CDR3 nucleotides read TGTGCCAGCAGGTACAGGGAGAGGGATTCACCCCTCCACTTT. The full variable domain, with the rest looked up from reference TRBV28 and TRBJ1-6, is DVKVTQSSRYLVKRTGEKVFLECVQDMDHENMFWYRQDPGLGLRLIYFSYDVKMKEKGDIPEGYSVSREKKERFSLILESASTNQTSMYLCASRYRERDSPLHFGNGTRLTVT.

This clone was counted a few times. The V and J genes are TRBV7-2 and TRBJ2-3, with 15 bases matching TRBD2. The CDR3 has 18 residues. Trimming cost V 0 bases and J 1 base; bases outside gene matches: 2. Germline CDR1 reads SGHTA; CDR2 reads FQGNSA. The CDR3: CASSLAWTSGRGTDTQYF. Written as DNA, the CDR3 is TGTGCCAGCAGCTTAGCGTGGACTAGCGGGAGGGGCACAGATACGCAGTATTTT.

The rearrangement uses TRBV5-1 and TRBJ2-3; 11 bases match TRBD2. The CDR3 totals 16 residues. V lost 4 bases to trimming and J lost 3 bases; unmatched junction nucleotides: 7. Germline loops: CDR1 SGHRS, CDR2 YFSETQ. In DNA form, the CDR3 reads TGCGCCAGCAGCCCCACTAGCGGGAGTGGAACAGATACGCAGTATTTT. Its translation: CASSPTSGSGTDTQYF.

The gene calls are TRBV9 and TRBJ2-3, with D perhaps TRBD1 (6 bases). The length of the CDR3 is 14 residues. Germline CDR1 is SGDLS and CDR2 is YYNGEE. The ends were cut back, 0 bases at V and 2 bases at J, with 7 bases in the middle. This CDR3 is CASSVGDTTDTQYF. CDR3 DNA: TGTGCCAGCAGCGTAGGGGACACCACAGATACGCAGTATTTT. The full variable domain, its missing parts supplied by reference TRBV9 and TRBJ2-3, is DSGVTQTPKHLITATGQRVTLRCSPRSGDLSVYWYQQSLDQGLQFLIQYYNGEERAKGNILERFSAQQFPDLHSELNLSSLELGDSALYFCASSVGDTTDTQYFGPGTRLTVL.

This clone turned up a few times. The chain has TRBV2 and TRBJ1-1; a possible D gene is TRBD1 (5 bases). Germline V gives CDR1 SNHLY, CDR2 FYNNEI. V lost 5 bases, J lost 1 base, and 8 bases lay in between. CDR3 size: 13 residues. The CDR3, as DNA: TGTGCCAGCAGTCAAGGACAGAACACTGAAGCTTTCTTT. It translates to CASSQGQNTEAFF.

The rearrangement links TRBV14 to TRBJ2-5, with D tentatively TRBD1 (6 bases). The CDR3 runs 16 residues. Germline CDR1 is SGHDN and CDR2 is FVKESK. The V end lost 4 bases, the J end lost 4 bases, and 19 bases lay between the germline ends. The CDR3 loop is CASSPTTGSWGETQYF. Written as DNA, the CDR3 is TGTGCCAGCAGCCCCACAACAGGGTCCTGGGGAGAGACCCAGTACTTC.

V and J are TRBV6-6 and TRBJ2-1; D unclear. This CDR3 comprises 16 residues. Trimming pared 0 bases from V and 0 bases from J, leaving 9 bases between. Germline V gene lookup returns CDR1 MNHNY and CDR2 SVGAGI (reference sequence). The CDR3 DNA reads as TGTGCCAGCAGTTACTCAAGCATGAGCTCCTACAATGAGCAGTTCTTC. Amino acids: CASSYSSMSSYNEQFF.

V and J are TRBV6-6 and TRBJ2-2, with 11 bases lining up with TRBD2. V lost 10 bases to trimming and J lost 2 bases; unmatched junction nucleotides: 6. Germline V lookup: CDR1 MNHNY, CDR2 SVGAGI (reference sequence). This CDR3 is 15 amino acids long. CDR3 nucleotide sequence: TGTGCCATTAGGGGACTAGCGGAAAACACCGGGGAGCTGTTTTTT. Its protein product is CAIRGLAENTGELFF.

The CDR3 DNA reads as TGTGCCAGCAGTTACGAACAGGTGTTGGGCAGGCAGTACTTC. Translated: CASSYEQVLGRQYF. This sequence joins TRBV6-6 and TRBJ2-7; D perhaps matches TRBD1 (5 bases). V was clipped by 2 bases and J by 9 bases, with 17 bases between them. This CDR3 contains 14 residues. The germline gives CDR1 MNHNY, CDR2 SVGAGI (reference sequence).

V and J are TRBV11-2 and TRBJ2-1; the D is unclear. In germline, CDR1 is SGHAT, CDR2 FQNNGV. Between the trimmed V and J ends, which lost 5 bases and 8 bases, there was a span of 13 bases. CDR3 length equals 13 residues. The CDR3, as DNA: TGTGCCAGCAGCGTCTCTCACTTGTATGAGCAGTTCTTC. Its protein product is CASSVSHLYEQFF.

This clone showed up just once. V and J are TRBV7-2 and TRBJ2-7; a weak D match, TRBD1 (5 bases). Between the trimmed V and J ends, which lost 4 bases and 3 bases, there was a span of 22 bases. CDR1 and CDR2 from the germline V gene are SGHTA and FQGNSA. This CDR3 is 17 amino acids long. The CDR3 nucleotides read TGTGCCAGCAGCTCCACACCCGGAAGGGGCGCAGGCTACGAGCAGTACTTC. Encoded protein: CASSSTPGRGAGYEQYF.

The chain joins TRBV5-1 to TRBJ2-7; D perhaps matches TRBD1 (5 bases). Trimming took off 0 bases at V and 3 bases at J, with 10 bases between the two ends. Germline V gene sequence: CDR1 SGHRS, CDR2 YFSETQ. The CDR3 consists of 14 residues. As DNA, the CDR3 is TGCGCCAGCAGCTTGGGGCAGGGTCGCTACGAGCAGTACTTC. Residues: CASSLGQGRYEQYF.

This clone has more than one count but fewer than ten. The J gene is TRBJ2-3, the V gene TRBV9, with 11 positions matching TRBD2. The trim removed 3 bases at V and 6 bases at J, leaving 3 bases unmatched. The CDR3 is made up of 14 amino acids. Germline CDR1 and CDR2: SGDLS and YYNGEE. CDR3: CASSALAGVDTQYF. The CDR3, as DNA: TGTGCCAGCAGCGCACTAGCGGGAGTTGATACGCAGTATTTT.

The chain recombines TRBV28 with TRBJ1-4, with 10 bases aligning to TRBD1. The CDR3 loop spans 14 amino acids. In germline, CDR1 is MDHEN, CDR2 SYDVKM. J was trimmed by 8 bases and V by 3 bases; bases with no gene match: 3. The CDR3 region has the DNA TGTGCCAGCAGTTTGCTGGACAGGGGGGAAAAACTGTTTTTT. It yields the protein CASSLLDRGEKLFF.

The chain carries TRBV11-2 and TRBJ1-2; D unclear. The V gene's germline CDR1 is SGHAT and CDR2 FQNNGV. V was trimmed by 5 bases and J by 4 bases, leaving 17 bases between them. This CDR3 is 15 amino acids long. The CDR3 sequence: CASSTRHPEGYGYTF. The DNA of the CDR3 is TGTGCCAGCAGCACTCGACACCCCGAGGGCTATGGCTACACCTTC.

The V gene is TRBV24-1, the J gene TRBJ1-4, with D unclear. The CDR3 loop spans 13 amino acids. Germline loops: CDR1 KGHDR, CDR2 SFDVKD. The V end lost 4 bases, the J end lost 6 bases, and 8 bases lay between the germline ends. CDR3 region: CATSDDGDEKLFF. CDR3 in DNA: TGTGCCACCAGTGACGACGGGGATGAAAAACTGTTTTTT.

The V gene is TRBV18, the J gene TRBJ2-7; 10 positions match TRBD1. The CDR3 has 14 amino acids. CDR1 and CDR2 from the germline V gene are KGHSH and LQKENI. Germline trimming cut 4 bases from V and 1 base from J; bases unmatched to any gene: 1. CDR3 amino acids: CASSRDRGSYEQYF. The CDR3 DNA reads as TGTGCCAGCTCACGGGACAGGGGATCCTACGAGCAGTACTTC.

The chain couples TRBV6-1 to TRBJ2-5; no reliable D call. V was shortened by 0 bases and J by 5 bases, with 4 bases between the two germline ends. Germline CDR1 is MNHNS and CDR2 is SASEGT. The CDR3 is 12 amino acids. The CDR3 DNA is TGTGCCAGCAGTGAAGCGTCGGAGACCCAGTACTTC. Translated: CASSEASETQYF.